The clone carrying this T cell receptor beta chain was recorded many times. As yet, its antigen is unknown. The source of the sample is a study of identical twins. Overall study results and limits: Out-of-frame alpha sequences that twins shared showed excess low generation probability. The study based its conclusions on cross-sectional statistical analysis and did not follow the same donors. There is a chance that invariant MAIT and iNKT cells partially muddied zero-insertion analyses.

The CDR3 runs 15 residues. CDR1 is SGHRS and CDR2 is YFSETQ in the germline V gene. V lost 0 bases and J lost 2, with 9 bases in between. Using its own MiXCR run on the 5' RACE reads, TCRdb lists one record per CDR3 protein. The table includes about 240,000 distinct CDR3 sequences, 6% to 8% detected once. This same sample was also part of a study on yellow fever vaccine responses in identical twins.

The chain is built from TRBV5-1 and TRBJ2-1, with D maybe TRBD1 (5 bases). Sequencing was carried out using CD8+ T cells sorted from blood. The clonotype comes from a woman aged 18 to 35 in good health. The CDR3 loop reads CASSLAGRAYNEQFF. CDR3 coding DNA: TGCGCCAGCAGCTTGGCCGGCAGGGCCTACAATGAGCAGTTCTTC.